This entry describes one T cell receptor (delta chain). This sample is part of a study of gamma-delta T cells after stem cell transplantation. The germline V gene encodes CDR1 GEAIGNYY and CDR2 EKD. This CDR3 spans 21 amino acids. Losses at the gene ends were 3 bases for V and 0 bases for J; bases not matched to a gene: 11. TCRdb reanalyzed the RT-PCR reads using CATT. The sample holds about 3,000 delta-chain clones, about 3% seen once. The chain joins TRDV2 to TRDJ3; 12 bases line up with TRDD3. Sequenced input: gamma-delta T cells. The TCR comes from a human donor. It is not recorded whose cells these are; they may come from a transplant donor. DNA of the CDR3: TGTGCCTGTGACCCACTGGGGGATACCGATAAAAGCTCCTGGGACACCCGACAGATGTTTTTC. This codes for CACDPLGDTDKSSWDTRQMFF.